A single sample is the source of the 5 T cell receptor beta chains below, sequenced in a study of HIV-infected patients and healthy controls (dated 2014 in TCRdb). Since whole blood was used without any cell fractionation, the repertoire reflected all peripheral T cells in unsorted form. Library preparation employed 5' RACE. The instrument was an Illumina MiSeq. SuperScript III was used to reverse transcribe 500 ng RNA with primers targeting the alpha and beta constant regions. Separate alpha and beta chain libraries were generated by chain-specific third strand synthesis with multiplexing indices. TCRdb redid the processing of the public reads, applying fastp at Q25 and MiXCR, and retained in-frame beta chains. Every entry covers one CDR3 protein and lists the most common genes and DNA from its rows. The sample contains some 19,000 distinct CDR3 sequences, roughly 9.3% of them found a single time. The ten largest clones represent about 2.5% of the sample.

Sequencing was performed on blood. These receptors all come from an adult in good health.

J is TRBJ1-1 and V is TRBV7-3; TRBD1 matches 8 bases. V was pared by 4 bases and J by 0 bases, with 7 bases of the junction left unmatched. Per the germline V gene, CDR1 is SGHTA and CDR2 is FQGTGA. This CDR3 spans 16 amino acids. CDR3 sequence reads: CASSYTGGSMNTEAFF. The CDR3 coding sequence is TGTGCCAGCAGCTACACAGGGGGGAGTATGAACACTGAAGCTTTCTTT.

The sample holds many counts of this clonotype. The chain joins TRBV4-3 to TRBJ2-6; D is ambiguous. CDR3 length equals 16 residues. Germline CDR1 and CDR2: LGHNA and YSLEER. V was pared by 4 bases and J by 0 bases, with 10 bases between. The CDR3 protein is CASSRGFNSGANVLTF. The CDR3, as DNA: TGCGCCAGCAGCCGCGGATTTAACTCTGGGGCCAACGTCCTGACTTTC.

This clonotype has at least ten counts. The CDR3 sequence is CSARTGDTEAFF. CDR3 in DNA: TGCAGTGCTAGGACAGGGGACACTGAAGCTTTCTTT. The V call is TRBV20-1, the J call TRBJ1-1, with TRBD1 matching 8 bases. In germline, CDR1 is DFQATT, CDR2 SNEGSKA (reference sequence). The CDR3 runs to 12 residues. V lost 3 bases, J lost 3 bases, and 0 bases stayed unmatched.

This clonotype is medium-sized by share. This sequence joins TRBV20-1 and TRBJ2-7, with TRBD1 matching 9 bases. CDR3 length: 15 residues. The trim removed 6 bases at V and 4 bases at J, leaving 13 bases unmatched. The germline V gene has CDR1 DFQATT and CDR2 SNEGSKA (reference sequence). This CDR3 is CSAPQQGTGLYEQYF. The CDR3 DNA sequence: TGCAGTGCCCCCCAGCAGGGGACAGGGTTGTACGAGCAGTACTTC.

By sample share, this clonotype is medium-sized (0.01 to 0.1%). The rearrangement joins TRBV12-3 or TRBV12-4 to TRBJ1-2, with TRBD1 matching over 7 bases. The CDR3 spans 18 residues. V dropped 8 bases and J dropped 5; count of bases not matched to a gene: 23. The CDR3 nucleotides read TGTGCCAGCCACCACGGGAGGACGCCGGGACAGAAAAGATATGGCTACACCTTC. Amino acids: CASHHGRTPGQKRYGYTF.